This TCR beta chain came from a study of blood T cell repertoires in COVID-19. Turning to the study itself: Acute-phase and convalescent COVID-19 samples originated in the United States, Italy and Spain. T cells, B-cell-depleted T cells, or PBMCs supplied cDNA or gDNA.

As processed by the authors: Cell counts per sample came from amplifying reference gene primers. Only in-frame clones appear in the TCRdb table, and some are missing; sequencing was by immunoSEQ multiplex PCR. V and J calls and clone size are given by that table; D and trimming were obtained from the DNA. Here the sample spans about 320,000 clones, approximately 90% being singletons. Participant ages covered about 18 to 95 years across 24 US areas. Germline CDR1 reads MGHRA; CDR2 reads YSYEKL. The CDR3 consists of 14 residues. Trimming stripped 4 bases from V and 6 bases from J, with 16 bases between.

The rearrangement joins TRBV4-1 to TRBJ2-7, with D possibly TRBD2 on 5 matching bases. The sample taken for sequencing was PBMCs or T cells enriched from blood (not recorded which). The sequence came from a woman aged 25 to 39 who had recovered from COVID-19. CDR3 sequence reads: CASSPREGVGEQYF. The CDR3 region has the DNA TGCGCCAGCAGCCCCCGCGAGGGAGTGGGCGAGCAGTACTTC.